The rows below give T cell receptor beta chains drawn from one sample of a study of T cell responses to AZD1222 COVID-19 vaccine. The table came from immunoSEQ multiplex PCR; TCRdb's copy has only in-frame clones and leaves some out. Here the sample spans about 130,000 clones, 88% being singletons. The source was peripheral blood, collected on day 0 of MenACWY control vaccination. The receptors shown here come from an adult in good health. Each CDR3 is given with its conserved first and last residue. The D gene is left open where the match is weak. Rows may omit the clone size; those that give it use once, few, many or a size class.

-	TRBJ2-7	-	TRBV7-6	CASSPGALYEQYF	TGTGCCAGCAGCCCAGGGGCCCTCTACGAGCAGTACTTC
-	TRBJ1-6	-	TRBV5-1	CATRTESSYNSPLHF	TGCGCCACCAGGACGGAGAGCTCCTATAATTCACCCCTCCACTTT
-	TRBJ2-7	-	TRBV11-2	CASSFIRDPTYEQYF	TGTGCCAGCAGCTTTATCCGGGACCCTACCTACGAGCAGTACTTC
-	TRBJ2-3	TRBD2	TRBV5-1	CASSFGLAASTDTQYF	TGCGCCAGCAGCTTTGGACTAGCGGCTAGCACAGATACGCAGTATTTT
-	TRBJ1-4	-	TRBV9	CASSVGGVRNEKLFF	TGTGCCAGCAGCGTAGGTGGGGTCCGAAATGAAAAACTGTTTTTT
-	TRBJ1-6	-	TRBV6-5	CASIAPFNSPLHF	TGTGCCAGCATCGCCCCGTTTAATTCACCCCTCCACTTT
-	TRBJ1-2	-	TRBV21-1	CASSKGPEGYTF	TGTGCCAGCAGCAAAGGCCCAGAGGGCTACACCTTC
-	TRBJ2-7	-	TRBV7-8	CASRPDRNYEQYF	TGTGCCAGCAGACCGGACAGAAACTACGAGCAGTACTTC
-	TRBJ1-2	-	TRBV6-5	CASSYSGTNYGYTF	TGTGCCAGCAGTTACTCCGGGACTAACTATGGCTACACCTTC
-	TRBJ1-4	TRBD1	TRBV6-6	CASSWGQYAPNEKLFF	TGTGCCAGCAGCTGGGGACAGTACGCACCTAATGAAAAACTGTTTTTT
-	TRBJ1-5	TRBD1	TRBV6-6	CASSPFETGPGQKFICNQPQHF	TGTGCCAGCAGTCCTTTTGAAACCGGACCGGGACAGAAATTTATATGCAATCAGCCCCAGCATTTT
-	TRBJ2-1	-	TRBV27	CASSRPGLPPTGNEQFF	TGTGCCAGCAGCCGACCGGGACTTCCTCCTACGGGCAATGAGCAGTTCTTC
once	TRBJ2-7	TRBD1	TRBV5-4	CASSRQGSNGYEQYF	TGTGCCAGCAGCCGACAGGGATCTAACGGTTACGAGCAGTACTTC
-	TRBJ2-1	TRBD2	TRBV5-1	CASRSSGPSYNEQFF	TGCGCCAGCAGGTCTAGCGGGCCCTCCTACAATGAGCAGTTCTTC
once	TRBJ2-7	TRBD1	TRBV6-1	CASSELGWGQVSYEQYF	TGTGCCAGCAGCGAACTGGGGTGGGGACAGGTTTCTTACGAGCAGTACTTC
-	TRBJ1-3	-	TRBV6-5	CASSYGEGGNTIYF	TGTGCCAGCAGTTACGGAGAAGGGGGAAACACCATATATTTT
-	TRBJ2-3	TRBD1	TRBV29-1	CSAGTVFTDTQYF	TGCAGCGCAGGGACAGTCTTCACAGATACGCAGTATTTT
-	TRBJ2-7	-	TRBV19	CASSIDLRGEQYF	TGTGCCAGTAGTATAGATCTGAGGGGCGAGCAGTACTTC
-	TRBJ2-2	-	TRBV6-1	CASSEEVPGELFF	TGTGCCAGCAGTGAAGAGGTTCCCGGGGAGCTGTTTTTT
-	TRBJ1-5	TRBD1	TRBV19	CASSLRTGSFSSNQPQHF	TGTGCCAGTAGTTTAAGGACAGGAAGCTTCTCGAGCAATCAGCCCCAGCATTTT
-	TRBJ1-2	-	TRBV5-5	CASSLSNYGYTF	TGTGCCAGCAGCTTGTCCAACTATGGCTACACCTTC
-	TRBJ2-7	-	TRBV5-1	CASSFMGRDEQYF	TGCGCCAGCAGCTTTATGGGTCGGGACGAGCAGTACTTC
-	TRBJ1-1	-	TRBV5-5	CASSQGTYGEAFF	TGTGCCAGCAGCCAGGGGACATACGGTGAAGCTTTCTTT
few	TRBJ1-5	-	TRBV30	CAWSPPGTGTQHF	TGTGCCTGGAGCCCCCCAGGGACTGGGACCCAGCATTTT
once	TRBJ2-7	-	TRBV6-5	CASSYGEIGYEQYF	TGTGCCAGCAGTTACGGGGAGATCGGGTACGAGCAGTACTTC
-	TRBJ1-4	TRBD1	TRBV3-1/TRBV3-2	CASSPTGLNNEKLFF	TGTGCCAGCAGCCCGACAGGGTTGAATAATGAAAAACTGTTTTTT
-	TRBJ1-4	-	TRBV2	CASSVAGLTNEKLFF	TGTGCCAGCAGTGTCGCGGGGTTAACTAATGAAAAACTGTTTTTT
-	TRBJ2-1	-	TRBV28	CASSFRESRNEQFF	TGTGCCAGCAGTTTTCGGGAATCCCGCAATGAGCAGTTCTTC
-	TRBJ1-1	-	TRBV10-1	CASRGHPNTEAFF	TGCGCCAGCAGAGGACATCCGAACACTGAAGCTTTCTTT
-	TRBJ2-2	TRBD2	TRBV6-6	CASSLTSFAGELFF	TGTGCCAGCAGCCTGACTAGCTTCGCCGGGGAGCTGTTTTTT
-	TRBJ1-5	-	TRBV2	CASSGQVSSNQPQHF	TGTGCCAGCAGCGGACAAGTATCTAGCAATCAGCCCCAGCATTTT
-	TRBJ1-6	TRBD1	TRBV28	CASSLRQGANNSPLHF	TGTGCCAGCAGTTTAAGGCAGGGGGCGAATAATTCACCCCTCCACTTT
-	TRBJ2-7	-	TRBV11-1	CASRMGANEQYF	TGTGCCAGCCGCATGGGGGCTAACGAGCAGTACTTC
-	TRBJ1-1	TRBD1	TRBV9	CASSVGLGQENTEAFF	TGTGCCAGCAGCGTAGGCCTGGGACAGGAGAACACTGAAGCTTTCTTT
-	TRBJ2-1	-	TRBV3-1/TRBV3-2	CASSQTRDLGLEQFF	TGTGCCAGCAGCCAAACTCGGGACCTGGGATTGGAGCAGTTCTTC
-	TRBJ2-2	-	TRBV4-2	CASSRESSDTGELFF	TGTGCCAGCAGCCGTGAGTCTAGCGACACCGGGGAGCTGTTTTTT
-	TRBJ2-1	TRBD2	TRBV5-1	CASSLPRTSGYNEQFF	TGCGCCAGCAGCCTTCCGCGGACTAGCGGATACAATGAGCAGTTCTTC
-	TRBJ2-1	TRBD2	TRBV2	CASRGLAGAGSYNEQFF	TGTGCCAGCCGGGGACTAGCGGGAGCCGGGTCCTACAATGAGCAGTTCTTC
-	TRBJ1-5	TRBD1	TRBV19	CASSMQGAYQPQHF	TGTGCCAGTAGTATGCAGGGGGCCTATCAGCCCCAGCATTTT
-	TRBJ1-5	-	TRBV21-1	CASRSISGWMRDWGNQPQHF	TGTGCCAGCAGATCCATCTCTGGGTGGATGAGGGATTGGGGCAATCAGCCCCAGCATTTT
-	TRBJ1-4	-	TRBV6-6	CASGGGEKLFF	TGTGCCAGCGGGGGCGGTGAAAAACTGTTTTTT
-	TRBJ2-1	TRBD2	TRBV6-1	CASSEVGTGGPITYNEQFF	TGTGCCAGCAGTGAAGTTGGTACGGGAGGGCCAATCACCTACAATGAGCAGTTCTTC
-	TRBJ1-3	-	TRBV12-3/TRBV12-4	CAGNRVGENTIYF	TGTGCCGGTAACAGGGTGGGTGAAAACACCATATATTTT
-	TRBJ1-3	-	TRBV19	CASSMGLGNTIYF	TGTGCCAGTAGTATGGGCCTCGGAAACACCATATATTTT
-	TRBJ2-3	-	TRBV27	CASTSRSGQDTQYF	TGTGCCAGCACCTCCCGGTCGGGTCAAGATACGCAGTATTTT
-	TRBJ2-1	-	TRBV7-3	CASSLEGSRFYEQFF	TGTGCCAGCAGCTTAGAGGGTTCTAGATTCTATGAGCAGTTCTTC